This is a list of T cell receptor beta chains from one sample in a study of cytomegalovirus exposure and HLA in healthy donors. Sequenced by immunoSEQ multiplex PCR; TCRdb stores in-frame clones only, minus some. The sample records fewer than 250,000 clones, 82% being singletons. Sequencing was carried out using PBMCs. The receptors derive from a man aged 40-55 years in good health and CMV-seropositive. The CDR3 runs from the conserved cysteine through the conserved F or W. A D gene is named only where the DNA matches it firmly. Size is omitted from some rows. Given values are once, few, many or a class for expanded clones.

>once|TRBV29-1|TRBD1|TRBJ2-3
CSVEGSGTGLPDTQYF
TGCAGCGTTGAAGGATCCGGGACAGGGTTACCAGATACGCAGTATTTT
>.|TRBV4-1|TRBD2|TRBJ2-5
CASSQETSLETQYF
TGCGCCAGCAGCCAAGAGACTAGCCTAGAGACCCAGTACTTC
>.|TRBV7-9|.|TRBJ2-1
CASSSLGQSSYNEQFF
TGTGCCAGCAGCTCTCTAGGACAGAGCTCCTACAATGAGCAGTTCTTC
>.|TRBV6-4|.|TRBJ2-1
CASSLTGTGEQFF
TGTGCCAGCAGTCTGACAGGTACAGGTGAGCAGTTCTTC
>few|TRBV7-7|.|TRBJ2-1
CASSLARGSYNEQFF
TGTGCTAGCAGCTTAGCCAGGGGCTCCTACAATGAGCAGTTCTTC
>.|TRBV30|.|TRBJ1-5
CAWSVSGNQPQHF
TGTGCCTGGAGTGTGTCGGGCAATCAGCCCCAGCATTTT
>.|TRBV4-2|.|TRBJ1-2
CASSQGSRREALYGYTF
TGTGCCAGCAGCCAAGGGTCCCGGCGGGAAGCTCTCTATGGCTACACCTTC
>.|TRBV7-6|.|TRBJ2-2
CASSVLRDTGELFF
TGTGCCAGCAGCGTTTTACGGGACACCGGGGAGCTGTTTTTT
>.|TRBV27|.|TRBJ2-3
CASSLEQGSDTQYF
TGTGCCAGCAGCCTGGAACAGGGTTCAGATACGCAGTATTTT
>.|TRBV7-9|TRBD2|TRBJ2-1
CASSPGLAGAYEQFF
TGTGCCAGCAGCCCAGGACTAGCGGGAGCCTATGAGCAGTTCTTC
>.|TRBV7-9|TRBD1|TRBJ2-2
CASRFTPGQGSGELFF
TGTGCCAGCAGATTTACTCCGGGACAGGGCTCCGGGGAGCTGTTTTTT
>.|TRBV30|TRBD1|TRBJ1-2
CAWGRQGAHYGYTF
TGTGCCTGGGGAAGACAGGGGGCCCACTATGGCTACACCTTC
>.|TRBV30|TRBD2|TRBJ2-3
CAWSRGGGRSTDTQYF
TGTGCCTGGAGCCGCGGGGGCGGGAGGAGCACAGATACGCAGTATTTT
>.|TRBV19|TRBD1|TRBJ1-2
CASSMDRGNYGYTF
TGTGCCAGTAGTATGGACAGGGGAAACTATGGCTACACCTTC
>few|TRBV6-6|TRBD1|TRBJ2-7
CASSSPGQGYEQYF
TGTGCCAGCAGTTCCCCGGGACAGGGCTACGAGCAGTACTTC
>.|TRBV6-5|TRBD1|TRBJ1-5
CASSKDRGGNQPQHF
TGTGCCAGCAGCAAAGACAGGGGTGGCAATCAGCCCCAGCATTTT
>.|TRBV6-4|TRBD1|TRBJ1-1
CASSDGGQGRAFF
TGTGCCAGCAGTGATGGCGGACAGGGACGAGCTTTCTTT
>.|TRBV27|.|TRBJ2-2
CASSLSERVNTGELFF
TGTGCCAGCAGTTTATCAGAGCGGGTGAACACCGGGGAGCTGTTTTTT
>.|TRBV29-1|.|TRBJ1-1
CSVEGGAEAFF
TGCAGCGTTGAAGGGGGAGCTGAAGCTTTCTTT
>once|TRBV19|.|TRBJ2-7
CASSMAGRDGYEQYF
TGTGCCAGTAGTATGGCCGGGCGGGATGGCTACGAGCAGTACTTC
>.|TRBV11-2|.|TRBJ2-7
CASSFNRGGYEQYF
TGTGCCAGCAGCTTTAACAGGGGGGGCTACGAGCAGTACTTC
>.|TRBV25-1|TRBD2|TRBJ2-1
CASSPPWAGEVEQFF
TGTGCCAGCAGCCCCCCGTGGGCGGGAGAAGTTGAGCAGTTCTTC
>.|TRBV6-5|.|TRBJ1-1
CASSYDSLNTEAFF
TGTGCCAGCAGTTACGACAGTCTGAACACTGAAGCTTTCTTT
>.|TRBV7-3|.|TRBJ1-1
CASSSQLNTEAFF
TGTGCCAGCAGCTCACAGCTGAACACTGAAGCTTTCTTT
>.|TRBV6-5|TRBD1|TRBJ1-2
CASSQDRGYGYTF
TGTGCCAGCAGCCAAGACAGGGGCTATGGCTACACCTTC
>.|TRBV4-1|TRBD1|TRBJ1-2
CASSPTGTGVNYGYTF
TGCGCCAGCAGCCCTACCGGGACAGGGGTTAACTATGGCTACACCTTC
>few|TRBV9|.|TRBJ2-7
CASSPKGQREQYF
TGTGCCAGCAGCCCAAAGGGACAACGCGAGCAGTACTTC
>.|TRBV19|TRBD2|TRBJ2-3
CASSGRLAGQVDTQYF
TGTGCCAGTAGCGGACGACTAGCGGGACAGGTAGATACGCAGTATTTT
>.|TRBV5-1|.|TRBJ2-5
CASRGDPQPETQYF
TGCGCCAGCAGGGGAGACCCCCAACCGGAGACCCAGTACTTC
>.|TRBV27|TRBD2|TRBJ2-2
CASTLAGRREGNTGELFF
TGTGCCAGCACCCTGGCAGGTCGGCGGGAGGGGAACACCGGGGAGCTGTTTTTT
>.|TRBV30|TRBD1|TRBJ1-1
CAWSPLVRGRMNTEAFF
TGTGCCTGGAGCCCCCTTGTGAGGGGGCGGATGAACACTGAAGCTTTCTTT
>.|TRBV7-7|.|TRBJ2-2
CASSFPGVGELFF
TGTGCCAGCAGCTTTCCAGGGGTTGGGGAGCTGTTTTTT
>.|TRBV11-3|.|TRBJ1-1
CASSPRWNTEAFF
TGTGCCAGCAGCCCCCGGTGGAACACTGAAGCTTTCTTT
>.|TRBV5-1|TRBD1|TRBJ2-1
CASSVRDRTGNNEQFF
TGCGCCAGCAGTGTCCGCGATCGGACAGGGAACAATGAGCAGTTCTTC
>.|TRBV30|.|TRBJ1-5
CAWSPGDSNQPQHF
TGTGCCTGGAGTCCCGGGGATAGCAATCAGCCCCAGCATTTT
>.|TRBV10-2|.|TRBJ2-1
CASSERELTYNEQFF
TGCGCCAGCAGTGAGCGGGAGTTAACCTACAATGAGCAGTTCTTC
>.|TRBV14|.|TRBJ2-1
CASSQVQGGLGEQFF
TGTGCCAGCAGCCAAGTCCAGGGGGGCCTAGGAGAGCAGTTCTTC
>.|TRBV5-4|TRBD2|TRBJ2-4
CASSFGGTAKNIQYF
TGTGCCAGCAGCTTCGGGGGGACAGCCAAAAACATTCAGTACTTC
>.|TRBV27|.|TRBJ2-2
CASSLRGSSTGELFF
TGTGCCAGCAGTTTAAGGGGTTCTTCCACCGGGGAGCTGTTTTTT
>few|TRBV13|.|TRBJ1-4
CASSFGGLNEKLFF
TGTGCCAGCAGCTTTGGGGGCCTTAATGAAAAACTGTTTTTT
>.|TRBV4-2|TRBD2|TRBJ2-3
CASSPRTSGSEGTDTQYF
TGTGCCAGCAGCCCAAGGACTAGCGGGAGCGAAGGCACAGATACGCAGTATTTT
>.|TRBV4-2|TRBD2|TRBJ2-3
CASSQVGEGPTDTQYF
TGTGCCAGCAGCCAAGTAGGGGAGGGACCCACAGATACGCAGTATTTT
>.|TRBV6-1|.|TRBJ1-1
CASSSFTGGAFF
TGTGCCAGCAGTTCATTTACCGGGGGGGCTTTCTTT
>.|TRBV29-1|.|TRBJ2-1
CSVDGQGTNEQFF
TGCAGCGTTGATGGGCAGGGCACCAATGAGCAGTTCTTC
>.|TRBV5-1|TRBD1|TRBJ2-1
CASSLTTGVRNEQFF
TGCGCCAGCAGCTTGACAACAGGGGTGCGCAATGAGCAGTTCTTC
>.|TRBV29-1|TRBD2|TRBJ2-1
CSVESWGLEGNEQFF
TGCAGCGTTGAAAGTTGGGGACTAGAGGGCAATGAGCAGTTCTTC
>.|TRBV27|.|TRBJ1-1
CASSLGRGGGTEAFF
TGTGCCAGCAGTTTGGGTAGGGGCGGGGGCACTGAAGCTTTCTTT
>.|TRBV29-1|TRBD1|TRBJ1-1
CSVERQGAAEAFF
TGCAGCGTTGAACGACAGGGGGCCGCTGAAGCTTTCTTT
>once|TRBV6-4|.|TRBJ1-2
CASSEGHSGYTF
TGTGCCAGCAGTGAGGGGCATAGTGGCTACACCTTC